Below are 3 T cell receptor beta chains sequenced from a single sample in a study of CD8 T cells in Susac syndrome. An amount of RNA that ranged from roughly 0.45 to 1 ug was reverse transcribed with random hexamers. TCRdb re-analysed the immunoSEQ multiplex PCR reads in MiXCR, keeping a single row per CDR3 protein. The sample lists 210,000 or so distinct CDR3 sequences, 94% occurring once. Sequencing input: CD4+ T cells from PBMCs. These receptors came from a human donor with Susac syndrome.

This sequence joins TRBV20-1 and TRBJ2-7, with D possibly matching TRBD1 (5 bases). The germline V and J ends were trimmed by 1 base and 3 bases, with 13 bases remaining between them. The germline V gene has CDR1 DFQATT and CDR2 SNEGSKA (reference sequence). CDR3 length: 14 amino acids. The CDR3 here is CSARVFDRNYEQYF. The CDR3 DNA reads TGCAGTGCTAGAGTATTTGACAGAAACTACGAGCAGTACTTC.

The chain is built from TRBV4-3 and TRBJ1-1; TRBD1 matches at 10 bases. V was clipped by 5 bases and J by 11 bases; unmatched bases: 5. The CDR3 loop spans 12 amino acids. CDR1 is LGHNA, CDR2 YSLEER, per germline. CDR3 in DNA: TGCGCCAGCAGCTCGGGACAGGGGAATGCTTTCTTT. Residues: CASSSGQGNAFF.

This clonotype was recorded only once. The chain uses TRBV30 and TRBJ1-2; D ambiguous. With 7 bases removed from V and 8 bases from J, the gap between germline ends came to 20 bases. This CDR3 region has 13 residues. Germline assignment: CDR1 GTSNPN and CDR2 SVGIG (reference sequence). CDR3 sequence (DNA): TGTGCCTATGACCGTAGGGCGAGGCTGGGCTACACCTTC. Its protein is CAYDRRARLGYTF.